Sequencing of this T cell receptor beta chain was carried out in a study of T cells in Graves' hyperthyroidism and ophthalmopathy. Amplification targeted TCR beta CDR3 regions from RNA transcripts. Carried out on the TCR CDR3, a first-round RT-PCR used the HTBI primer set. TCRdb independently ran MiXCR on the multiplex PCR reads; one entry per CDR3 protein. Here the sample spans more than 350,000 distinct CDR3 sequences, about 15% being singletons. Thyroid ultrasound and orbital computed tomography, with clinical symptoms and serum thyroxine and TRAb, informed diagnoses. Germline V gene data show CDR1 as MNHNY and CDR2 as SVGAGI (reference sequence). CDR3 length equals 17 residues. V was pared by 0 bases and J by 0 bases, with 6 bases of the junction left unmatched.

V gene TRBV6-6 combines with J gene TRBJ2-3; 7 nucleotides line up with TRBD2. The sequenced sample was blood. The source is a woman aged 25 to 39 with Graves' hyperthyroidism. DNA for the CDR3: TGTGCCAGCAGTTACTCGATAAGCGGGGCTAGCACAGATACGCAGTATTTT. This codes for CASSYSISGASTDTQYF.